This T cell receptor beta chain was sequenced for a study of T cell repertoires in cytomegalovirus infection. Study-wide background: Peptides in the study included HLA-C-restricted and HLA-B-restricted CMV epitopes.

MiXCR was run by TCRdb on the reads, yielding one entry per CDR3 protein. This table has some 920,000 distinct CDR3 sequences, around a third appearing once. Germline CDR1 is LGHNA and CDR2 is YNFKEQ. The CDR3 totals 14 residues. V gave up 1 base and J gave up 1 base, with 7 bases separating them. The study, taken as a whole, reports: In two of eight donors, the top clonotype was HLA-C-restricted CMV-specific.

This clonotype was seen more than once but under ten times. Its matching antigen is unknown. The rearrangement links TRBV4-2 to TRBJ1-1; D is uncertain. The material was cultured CD8+ T cells from PBMCs, obtained from culture after CMV antigen stimulation. The clonotype originates from a human donor in good health (CMV status not recorded). Some clones in this sample may be carry-over from other donors' samples. Written as DNA, the CDR3 is TGTGCCAGCAGCCAAGTAGTGGGGAACACTGAAGCTTTCTTT. Translated: CASSQVVGNTEAFF.